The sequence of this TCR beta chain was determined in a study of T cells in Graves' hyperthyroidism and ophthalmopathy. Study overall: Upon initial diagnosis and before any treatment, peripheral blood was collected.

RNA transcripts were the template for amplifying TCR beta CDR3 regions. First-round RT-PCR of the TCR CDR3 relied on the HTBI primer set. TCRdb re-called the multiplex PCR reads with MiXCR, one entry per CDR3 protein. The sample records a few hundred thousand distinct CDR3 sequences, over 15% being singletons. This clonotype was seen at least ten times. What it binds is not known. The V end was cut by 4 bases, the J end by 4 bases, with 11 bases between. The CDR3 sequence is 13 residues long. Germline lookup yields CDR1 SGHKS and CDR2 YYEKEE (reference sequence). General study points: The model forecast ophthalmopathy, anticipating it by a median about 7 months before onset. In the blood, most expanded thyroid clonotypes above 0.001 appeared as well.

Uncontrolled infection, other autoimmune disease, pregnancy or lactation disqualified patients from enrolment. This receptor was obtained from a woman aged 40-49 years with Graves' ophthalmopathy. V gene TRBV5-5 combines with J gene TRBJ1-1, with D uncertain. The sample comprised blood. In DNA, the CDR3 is TGTGCCAGCAGCCCTATAGAGGTCACTGAAGCTTTCTTT. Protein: CASSPIEVTEAFF.